This TCR beta chain emerged from a study of blood T cells in healthy people across ages (dated by TCRdb to between 2015 and 2016). Background for the entire study: In model experiments, template switching captured about one uniquely barcoded TCR beta cDNA molecule for every two T cells. Using deep sequencing normalized with unique cDNA molecular identifiers, the study measured how TCR beta repertoire diversity changes with age. The donors were divided into four age groups: young (average around 16 years), middle-aged (over 35), aged (around 67) and long-lived (roughly 82). To avoid experimental bias, donors of different ages were randomly spread across the sequencing lanes. Using the same blood draw, the study looked at two additional independent replicas of 1 million unique cDNA reads for two donors, one aged 18 to 30 and the other aged 80 or older. Overall study outcomes, separate from this receptor: Because the CMV infection status of the donors was unknown, age-related changes in expanded clonotypes may potentially have been confounded. Compared with the aged group, the long-lived group had more naive CD4+ T cells, fewer expanded clones and increased TCR diversity, a pattern suggesting age selection. Estimates of total diversity based on one million sequenced T cells were considered lower bounds and underestimates. As age increased, observed TCR beta diversity per million T cells dropped in a roughly linear way, and a significant reduction was already evident by age around 41. The percentage of naive T cells measured by flow cytometry correlated strongly with observed TCR beta diversity. Conclusive comparison of naive and antigen-experienced compartments was prevented by the profiling of bulk unsorted PBMCs.

The library was prepared using 5' RACE. TCRdb names Illumina HiSeq 2500 as the instrument used. A second PCR of roughly 7 to 11 cycles was performed with a sample-barcoded 5' primer and a J-beta primer mix. Each TCR beta cDNA molecule received a unique molecular identifier from a template-switch 5' adaptor carrying 12 random nucleotides. Each sample yielded at least 3 million CDR3-containing paired-end reads. First-strand cDNA synthesis was performed from all RNA using the Mint cDNA synthesis kit, with priming by a TRBC-specific oligonucleotide. Following uracil-DNA glycosylase treatment, all cDNA underwent a first 18-cycle PCR with the universal primers M1SS and BC2_uni_R. In the paper's pipeline: For normalization, 1 million high-quality reads were randomly selected from each sample, with every read carrying a distinct molecular identifier. Reads with shared molecular identifiers were discarded instead of being binned into consensus sequences. MiTCR, with a Q25 quality threshold and the strictest error-elimination algorithm, was used for CDR3 identification, clonotype clustering and error correction. A nonparametric unseen species model using Euler transformation provided a lower-bound estimate of total TCR beta diversity. Through fastp at Q25 and MiXCR, TCRdb rebuilt clones from the public reads, retaining in-frame beta chains. A single entry per CDR3 protein holds the most common genes and DNA from its merged rows. TCRdb, rather than the study authors, made the V and J calls. In this sample the table shows 600,000 to 650,000 distinct CDR3 sequences, 58% of which occur a single time. About two fifths of the sample is taken by the ten largest.

Between the V and J ends, shortened by 4 bases and 2 bases respectively, the junction contains 11 bases. There are 14 amino acids in the CDR3, from cysteine to phenylalanine inclusive. The retained sequence is limited to the CDR3, 42 bases, with the frame set at the first base. CDR1 and CDR2 (MNHNY, SVGAGI) derive from the germline V gene (reference sequence). The donors were roughly 40 Caucasian individuals from Russia, aged roughly 6 to 100 years, who were systemically healthy. Each donor gave around 9.9 milliliters of peripheral blood, collected into EDTA-treated Vacutainer tubes. Ficoll-Paque density-gradient centrifugation was used to isolate PBMCs, with at least 7 million per sample. Total RNA was extracted from PBMCs with Trizol reagent, with at least 5.5 micrograms obtained per sample. For every donor, flow cytometry on a PBMC aliquot measured the percentage of naive CD45RAhigh/CD27high T cells.

To note about this clonotype: This clone's antigen is unknown. No qualities accompany the bases; no much larger clone lies one base away.

The receptor's source is a man aged 60-69 years in good health. Sequencing was done on a sample of blood. The chain was built from TRBV6-6 and TRBJ2-5, with a weak D call of TRBD1 (6 bases match). The nucleotide sequence reads as follows: TGTGCCAGCAGTTTCACAGGGTTACAAGAGACCCAGTACTTC. Translated, this gives CASSFTGLQETQYF.